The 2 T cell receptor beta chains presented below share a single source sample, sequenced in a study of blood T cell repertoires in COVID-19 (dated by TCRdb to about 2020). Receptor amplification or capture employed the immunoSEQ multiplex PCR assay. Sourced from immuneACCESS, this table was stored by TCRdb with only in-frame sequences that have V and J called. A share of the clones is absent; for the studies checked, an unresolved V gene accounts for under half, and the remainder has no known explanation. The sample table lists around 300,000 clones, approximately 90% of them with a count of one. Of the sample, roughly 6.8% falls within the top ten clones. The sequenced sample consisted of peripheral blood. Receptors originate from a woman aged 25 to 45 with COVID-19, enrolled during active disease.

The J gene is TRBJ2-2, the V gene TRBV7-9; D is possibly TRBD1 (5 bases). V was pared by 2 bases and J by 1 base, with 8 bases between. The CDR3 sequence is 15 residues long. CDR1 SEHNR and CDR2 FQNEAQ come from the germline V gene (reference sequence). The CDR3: CASSLSGQNTGELFF. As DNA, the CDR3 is TGTGCCAGCAGCTTATCTGGACAGAACACCGGGGAGCTGTTTTTT.

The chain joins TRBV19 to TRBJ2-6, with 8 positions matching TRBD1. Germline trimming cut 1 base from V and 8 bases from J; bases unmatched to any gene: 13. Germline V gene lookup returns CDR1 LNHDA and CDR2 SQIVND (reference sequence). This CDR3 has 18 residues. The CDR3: CASSIGAGGGPWTNVLTF. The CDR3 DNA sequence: TGTGCCAGTAGTATAGGGGCAGGGGGCGGCCCTTGGACCAACGTCCTGACTTTC.